The clone carrying this T cell receptor beta chain was seen a few times. Its antigen is still unknown. As every portion of the isolated RNA was reverse transcribed, the sequencing read expressed TCRB transcripts. It was found that naive, central memory and regulatory T cell samples averaged approximately 3.6 million reads. TCRdb's copy holds only in-frame clones and misses some; the assay was immunoSEQ multiplex PCR. The profile shows 900,000 or so clones, roughly 16% of them singletons. This specimen comes from a study of beta chain features in type 1 diabetes. Broader study findings: HLA effects on TCRB rearrangement stayed unresolved here.

Each sorted population was over 98% pure. Specimen: naive CD4+ T cells from blood. This TCR was recovered from a woman aged 18-35 years in good health.

CDR3 DNA sequence: TGCAGTGCTAGTCCCCAGCATTTT. This translates into CSASPQHF. The gene calls are TRBV20-1 and TRBJ1-5; D is ambiguous. CDR1 is DFQATT, CDR2 SNEGSKA, per germline (reference sequence). V was shortened by 3 bases and J by 10 bases, with 1 base between the two germline ends. CDR3 length: 8 amino acids.